This TCR beta chain is drawn from a study of T-cell reconstitution after alpha-beta-depleted transplantation in children. Unique molecular identifiers tagged the TCRbeta library. In TCRdb, the PCR reads were re-called with MiXCR into one record per CDR3 protein. The table records a few hundred thousand distinct CDR3 sequences, approximately 12% of them present only once. This clonotype appeared many times. Because the CDR3's place on the DNA is in doubt, the DNA is left out and the CDR3 is given as listed by TCRdb. 15 amino acids form the CDR3, both terminal residues included. The germline V gene has CDR1 LGHNA and CDR2 YSLEER.

The TCR originated in a human donor who donated a stem cell graft to a child with combined immunodeficiency. The chain combines TRBV4-3 with TRBJ2-3. The sequencing used PBMCs from the stem cell graft donor, collected from the stem cell graft. The CDR3 is CASSQDLGTGDTQYF.